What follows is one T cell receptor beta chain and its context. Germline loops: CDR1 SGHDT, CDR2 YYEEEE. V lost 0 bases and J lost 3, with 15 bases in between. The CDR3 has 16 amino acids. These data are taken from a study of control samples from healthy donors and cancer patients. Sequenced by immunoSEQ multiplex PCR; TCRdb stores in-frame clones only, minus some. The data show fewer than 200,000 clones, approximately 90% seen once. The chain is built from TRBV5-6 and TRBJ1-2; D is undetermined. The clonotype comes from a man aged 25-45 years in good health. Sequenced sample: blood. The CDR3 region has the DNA TGTGCCAGCAGCTTGGCCCGGGTGGGATCGGACTATGGCTACACCTTC. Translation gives CASSLARVGSDYGYTF. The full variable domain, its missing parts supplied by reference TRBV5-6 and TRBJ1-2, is DAGVTQSPTHLIKTRGQQVTLRCSPKSGHDTVSWYQQALGQGPQFIFQYYEEEERQRGNFPDRFSGHQFPNYSSELNVNALLLGDSALYLCASSLARVGSDYGYTFGSGTRLTVV.